These T cell receptor beta chains were read from a single sample in a study of PD-L1 blockade in urothelial cancer. Libraries were prepared by immunoSEQ multiplex PCR; TCRdb keeps only in-frame clonotypes and omits some of them. Found here are around 66,000 clones, 70% to 90% of them singletons; the top ten hold around 1.5%. Source: PBMCs, taken around atezolizumab (anti-PD-L1) treatment. Receptors originate from a man between 70 and 80 years old with urothelial cancer. Both conserved end residues are part of each CDR3. Rows give clone size only sometimes, using once, few, many, or a class for an expanded clone.

j_call clone_size v_call cdr3_aa
TRBJ2-2 . TRBV9 CASSVRHNTGELFF
TRBJ1-2 . TRBV28 CASSLYTQTYGYTF
TRBJ2-3 few TRBV5-1 CASSLLEETQYF
TRBJ1-1 . TRBV14 CASSRTGFIAEAFF
TRBJ2-1 few TRBV29-1 CSVAANLADFPRHNEQFF
TRBJ2-7 . TRBV10-2 CASSETRLAGGSYEQYF
TRBJ2-7 . TRBV19 CASSMAGALYEQYF
TRBJ2-1 . TRBV19 CASSIESQNEQFF
TRBJ2-7 . TRBV19 CASSNRRTGGGEQYF
TRBJ1-4 . TRBV9 CASSVWGQDNEKLFF
TRBJ2-3 . TRBV7-9 CASSPAIVSTDTQYF
TRBJ2-2 . TRBV7-6 CASSLAAGVNTGELFF
TRBJ2-2 once TRBV6-5 CASSRTTTGELFF
TRBJ1-2 once TRBV29-1 CSVGGGHAYNYGYTF
TRBJ1-1 . TRBV21-1 CASSGGGPGSQTKAFF
TRBJ2-7 many TRBV6-5 CASKAGTGGYEQYF
TRBJ2-6 . TRBV27 CASSRLADDGANVLTF
TRBJ2-7 . TRBV7-9 CASSLGGRPYEQYF
TRBJ2-7 . TRBV5-1 CASSTGTSNYEQYF
TRBJ1-1 . TRBV6-4 CASKPGLKDTEAFF
TRBJ2-2 . TRBV19 CASSMGKGWTGELFF
TRBJ2-2 . TRBV5-1 CASSLEGTGGFTGELFF
TRBJ1-2 . TRBV6-5 CASSYGRDYGYTF
TRBJ2-5 . TRBV30 CAWSSYLAGAEETQYF
TRBJ2-2 . TRBV29-1 CSVRRQFTGELFF
TRBJ2-1 . TRBV14 CASSQLAGAHNEQFF
TRBJ2-2 few TRBV7-6 CASSKLAGLSTGELFF
TRBJ1-2 . TRBV4-2 CASSQDRSNYGYTF